The clone carrying this T cell receptor (beta chain) was seen at least ten times. What it binds is not known. The entry originates in a study of T cell repertoires in cytomegalovirus infection. Overall study: Used in the study were CMV epitopes, some recently identified and HLA-C-restricted, others well-studied and HLA-B-restricted. Based on public TCR beta signatures, there were indications of CMV infection and of a matching HLA type. Study-wide results and caveats: In two of eight donors, the top clonotype was HLA-C-restricted CMV-specific.

TCRdb used MiXCR to reprocess the reads, holding one entry per CDR3 protein. Of 350,000 to 400,000 distinct CDR3 sequences in the sample, approximately 30% are singletons; the top ten hold roughly 12%. The CDR3 is made up of 13 amino acids. The trim removed 4 bases at V and 10 bases at J, leaving 1 base unmatched. From germline, CDR1 is SGHTA and CDR2 FQGNSA. The source is a human donor in good health (CMV status not recorded). Some clones in this sample may be carry-over from other donors' samples. This specimen was cultured PBMCs, taken from culture after CMV antigen stimulation. This chain connects TRBV7-2 to TRBJ2-1; 13 bases match TRBD2. The CDR3 spells CASSWGLAGEQFF. CDR3 nucleotides: TGTGCCAGCAGCTGGGGACTAGCGGGAGAGCAGTTCTTC.